Each of the 2 T cell receptor beta chains below was sequenced from the same sample in a study of cytomegalovirus exposure and HLA in healthy donors. The study ran its PCR with 60 Vbeta and 13 Jbeta primers. Produced via immunoSEQ multiplex PCR; TCRdb's table is partial and in-frame only. In the table there are under 95,000 clones, roughly 83% of which are singletons. The sample taken for sequencing was PBMCs. These receptor sequences come from a woman between 40 and 50 years old in good health and CMV-seropositive.

The V gene is TRBV28, the J gene TRBJ2-3; 7 nucleotides match TRBD2. Germline CDR1 MDHEN, CDR2 SYDVKM. The CDR3 length is 17 residues. Trimming removed 3 bases from V and 6 bases from J; junction bases left unmatched: 15. CDR3 sequence: CASSFEASGLVYDTQYF. The CDR3 DNA is TGTGCCAGCAGTTTTGAGGCTAGCGGTTTGGTTTATGATACGCAGTATTTT.

This clone was recorded only once. This sequence joins TRBV2 and TRBJ2-1; D might be TRBD1 (5 bases). Germline V gene lookup returns CDR1 SNHLY and CDR2 FYNNEI. Trimming removed 6 bases at V and 0 bases at J, with 9 bases between. CDR3 length equals 14 residues. The CDR3 here is CASRDMSSYNEQFF. The CDR3, as DNA: TGTGCCAGCAGGGACATGAGCTCCTACAATGAGCAGTTCTTC.